Sequencing of this TCR beta chain was carried out in a study of T cell changes during pregnancy in multiple sclerosis. V lost 1 base and J 1 base, leaving 6 bases between the germline ends. Looked up from germline, CDR1 is SGHTA and CDR2 is FQGTGA. The CDR3 has 14 residues. Profiling relied on immunoSEQ multiplex PCR, and the TCRdb table lists in-frame clones only, not all of them. The sample records 30,000 or so clones, 80% to 90% being singletons. This TCR was recovered from a female donor with multiple sclerosis, enrolled in a pregnancy study. The sequencing used CD8+ T cells from peripheral blood mononuclear cells, collected in the third trimester of pregnancy. This chain uses TRBV7-3 with TRBJ2-3; D perhaps matches TRBD2 (6 bases). The CDR3 DNA is TGTGCCAGCAGCTTAAGGGGGGGCACAGATACGCAGTATTTT. It specifies CASSLRGGTDTQYF.